The rows below give T cell receptor beta chains drawn from one sample of a study of CD8+ T cells in alopecia areata. Profiled with immunoSEQ multiplex PCR; TCRdb holds only in-frame clones, not every one. The table lists more than 130,000 clones, roughly four fifths of them singletons, with approximately 25% in the top ten. Sequenced here: CD8+ T cells sorted from blood, sampled at week 4, from a patient treated with tofacitinib. These receptors were taken from a human donor with alopecia areata. Each CDR3 is given with its conserved first and last residue. The order of the fields is J gene, clone size, D gene, V gene, CDR3 protein, CDR3 DNA. A D gene is named only where the DNA matches it firmly. Expanded clones are given a class, and other clones once, few, many or no size at all.

>TRBJ2-1|-|-|TRBV5-1
CASSLVWGTSDNEQFF
TGCGCCAGCAGCTTGGTTTGGGGGACGTCGGACAATGAGCAGTTCTTC
>TRBJ2-2|-|-|TRBV27
CASKSSGAGELFF
TGTGCCAGCAAGTCGAGTGGAGCCGGGGAGCTGTTTTTT
>TRBJ1-4|few|TRBD1|TRBV18
CASSPRDRGHTNEKLFF
TGTGCCAGCTCACCCCGGGACAGGGGGCATACTAATGAAAAACTGTTTTTT
>TRBJ1-1|-|-|TRBV7-8
CASSGTDTWEAFF
TGTGCCAGCAGCGGGACCGACACGTGGGAAGCTTTCTTT
>TRBJ2-7|-|-|TRBV4-1
CASSRDDSFEQYF
TGCGCCAGCAGCCGGGACGACAGCTTCGAGCAGTACTTC
>TRBJ2-5|-|TRBD2|TRBV9
CASGPTGGLETQYF
TGTGCCAGCGGCCCCACGGGGGGGCTAGAGACCCAGTACTTC
>TRBJ2-5|-|-|TRBV29-1
CSVEPRSGPIETQYF
TGCAGCGTTGAACCCCGCAGTGGTCCCATTGAGACCCAGTACTTC
>TRBJ2-7|-|TRBD2|TRBV13
CASSPSLTSGGFYEQYF
TGTGCCAGCAGCCCAAGCCTGACTAGCGGGGGGTTCTACGAGCAGTACTTC
>TRBJ1-1|-|-|TRBV13
CASSSPRGANTEAFF
TGTGCCAGCAGCTCCCCCCGGGGAGCTAACACTGAAGCTTTCTTT
>TRBJ1-5|-|-|TRBV4-3
CASSYHFRQDGGQPQHF
TGCGCCAGCAGCTACCACTTCAGACAGGACGGGGGTCAGCCCCAGCATTTT
>TRBJ2-7|-|TRBD1|TRBV5-6
CASSAGETGTYEQYF
TGTGCCAGCAGCGCTGGCGAGACAGGGACCTACGAGCAGTACTTC
>TRBJ2-7|-|TRBD1|TRBV7-9
CAGGTGSNEQYF
TGTGCCGGAGGGACAGGGAGCAACGAGCAGTACTTC
>TRBJ2-6|-|-|TRBV27
CASSPLPTGANVLTF
TGTGCCAGCAGTCCTCTTCCCACTGGGGCCAACGTCCTGACTTTC
>TRBJ2-7|-|-|TRBV6-5
CASSPDRGAEQYF
TGTGCCAGCAGCCCCGATCGGGGAGCCGAGCAGTACTTC